What follows is one TCR beta chain and its context. Its specificity is unknown. The PCR ran on 60 Vbeta and 13 Jbeta primers. TCRdb's table, derived via immunoSEQ multiplex PCR, lists solely in-frame clones and lacks some. The table shows roughly 230,000 clones, with 70% to 90% occurring only once. These data belong to a study of cytomegalovirus exposure and HLA in healthy donors. The study's findings and limits: A missense variant in DCLRE1C was later tied to TCR beta V- and J-gene trimming. Some V segments (TRBV6-2 and TRBV6-3 among them) were excluded as indistinguishable.

The CDR3 is 14 amino acids. With 3 bases removed from V and 4 bases from J, the gap between germline ends came to 12 bases. CDR1 and CDR2 (germline): SEHNR, FQNEAQ (reference sequence). The rearrangement uses TRBV7-9 and TRBJ1-2; D is uncertain. Input material: PBMCs. The clonotype comes from a girl aged 2-10 years in good health and CMV-seronegative. The CDR3 coding sequence is TGTGCCAGCAGCTTGGGCCCCGCGGGCTATGGCTACACCTTC. The encoded protein is CASSLGPAGYGYTF.